The entry below describes one T cell receptor beta chain. The use of a sample-barcoded 5' primer and a J-beta primer mix characterized a second PCR of roughly 6 to 11 cycles. One entry per CDR3 protein results from TCRdb running MiXCR on the 5' RACE reads. Found here are roughly 2 million distinct CDR3 sequences, just under 50% of them singletons; the top ten hold over 2%. These data are taken from a study of blood T cells in healthy people across ages. J lost 9 bases, V lost 2 bases, and 4 bases had no gene match. This CDR3 region has 13 residues. In germline, CDR1 is MNHEY, CDR2 SMNVEV (reference sequence).

The V gene is TRBV27, the J gene TRBJ2-4; 7 bases map to TRBD2. The sample was blood. The TCR originated in a woman in her 40s in good health. The CDR3 DNA reads TGTGCCAGCAGTTTACCCGGCGGGGGCATTCAGTACTTC. It specifies CASSLPGGGIQYF.